One T cell receptor beta chain is described in this entry. Its specificity is not known. The sample comes from a study of blood T cells in healthy people across ages. As for the study in general: Through template switching, about one barcoded beta molecule was captured per two T cells, as measured in model experiments. General study results and limits: In older individuals, TCR beta diversity per million T cells was lower, falling roughly linearly with age.

A second PCR, run for roughly 7 to 12 cycles, used a sample-barcoded 5' primer plus a J-beta primer mix. Each cDNA molecule was tagged by a template-switch adaptor that had 12 random nucleotides. Each CDR3 protein gets one entry after TCRdb re-called the 5' RACE reads with MiXCR. The sample has about 780,000 distinct CDR3 sequences; about 46% are singletons. The V and J ends lost 4 bases and 7 bases respectively, with 26 bases between them. Germline CDR1 is KGHSH and CDR2 is LQKENI. The CDR3 covers 17 residues. The sequence came from a man older than 75 in good health. The sequencing input was blood. The chain recombines TRBV18 with TRBJ2-7; D might be TRBD2 (6 bases). Here the CDR3 reads CASSLMGGPLRDNEQYF. CDR3 DNA: TGTGCCAGCTCACTCATGGGAGGACCATTGCGGGATAATGAGCAGTACTTC. The whole variable domain, filled in from reference TRBV18 and TRBJ2-7, reads NAGVMQNPRHLVRRRGQEARLRCSPMKGHSHVYWYRQLPEEGLKFMVYLQKENIIDESGMPKERFSAEFPKEGPSILRIQQVVRGDSAAYFCASSLMGGPLRDNEQYFGPGTRLTVT.